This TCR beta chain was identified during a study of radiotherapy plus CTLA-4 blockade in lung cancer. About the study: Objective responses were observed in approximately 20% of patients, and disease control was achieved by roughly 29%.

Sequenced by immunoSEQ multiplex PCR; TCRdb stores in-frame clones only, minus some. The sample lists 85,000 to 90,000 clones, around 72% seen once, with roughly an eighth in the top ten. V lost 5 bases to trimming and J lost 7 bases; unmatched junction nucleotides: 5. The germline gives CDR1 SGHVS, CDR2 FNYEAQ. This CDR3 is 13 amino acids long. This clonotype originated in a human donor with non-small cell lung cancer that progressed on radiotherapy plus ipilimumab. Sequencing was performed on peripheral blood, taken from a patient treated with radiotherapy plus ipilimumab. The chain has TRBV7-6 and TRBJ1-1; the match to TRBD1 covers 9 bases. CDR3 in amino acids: CASSPGQGSEAFF. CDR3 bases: TGTGCCAGCAGCCCTGGACAGGGGAGTGAAGCTTTCTTT.